A selection of T cell receptor beta chains follows, all from one sample in a study of cytomegalovirus exposure and HLA in healthy donors. The data were produced by immunoSEQ multiplex PCR, yet TCRdb's version contains in-frame clones alone and is incomplete. The sample includes 160,000 or so clones, around 78% of them seen just once. Sequenced: PBMCs. These receptors were obtained from a man in his forties in good health and CMV-seronegative. Each CDR3 is given with its conserved first and last residue. Fields, in order: clone size, D gene, J gene, V gene, CDR3 DNA, CDR3 protein. The D gene is left open where the match is weak. Rows give clone size only sometimes, using once, few, many, or a class for an expanded clone.

size: once
D: TRBD1
J: TRBJ1-2
V: TRBV29-1
DNA: TGCAGCGTTGTGGTCATTACAGGGGGCCGTGGCTACACCTTC
CDR3: CSVVVITGGRGYTF

size: .
D: TRBD1
J: TRBJ1-1
V: TRBV9
DNA: TGTGCCAGCAGTACGTGGCCCTGGACAGGGGGCGCGGAGAACACTGAAGCTTTCTTT
CDR3: CASSTWPWTGGAENTEAFF

size: .
D: .
J: TRBJ2-5
V: TRBV6-1
DNA: TGTGCCAGCAGAAGAGTAGTAAACCAAGAGACCCAGTACTTC
CDR3: CASRRVVNQETQYF

size: few
D: .
J: TRBJ2-7
V: TRBV11-3
DNA: TGTGCCAGCAGCCAACCGGGACAATACCACGAGCAGTACTTC
CDR3: CASSQPGQYHEQYF

size: .
D: TRBD2
J: TRBJ2-7
V: TRBV28
DNA: TGTGCCAGCAGTTTCCCGGGACTAGCGGGAGTAAGTTACGAGCAGTACTTC
CDR3: CASSFPGLAGVSYEQYF

size: .
D: TRBD1
J: TRBJ1-1
V: TRBV27
DNA: TGTGCCAGCAGCCCCGAAGCAGACAGGGGGGCTGAAGCTTTCTTT
CDR3: CASSPEADRGAEAFF

size: .
D: TRBD2
J: TRBJ2-1
V: TRBV10-3
DNA: TGTGCCATCAGTGACACCTATAGCGGGAATGAGCAGTTCTTC
CDR3: CAISDTYSGNEQFF

size: .
D: .
J: TRBJ2-1
V: TRBV5-1
DNA: TGCGCCAGCAGCTTGGATTCTCTATACAATGAGCAGTTCTTC
CDR3: CASSLDSLYNEQFF

size: .
D: .
J: TRBJ2-7
V: TRBV28
DNA: TGTGCCAGCAACCTAGGAGGGGGGGGAAAAATCTACGAGCAGTACTTC
CDR3: CASNLGGGGKIYEQYF

size: .
D: TRBD2
J: TRBJ2-2
V: TRBV7-9
DNA: TGTGCCAGCAGCCCTACTAGCGGGAGAGCCACCGGGGAGCTGTTTTTT
CDR3: CASSPTSGRATGELFF

size: .
D: .
J: TRBJ2-6
V: TRBV19
DNA: TGTGCCAGTAGTATTGGTAATAGGGGCGCATCTGGGGCCAACGTCCTGACTTTC
CDR3: CASSIGNRGASGANVLTF

size: once
D: .
J: TRBJ2-1
V: TRBV6-5
DNA: TGTGCCAGCTGGGCGGGCTACAATGAGCAGTTCTTC
CDR3: CASWAGYNEQFF

size: once
D: TRBD2
J: TRBJ2-3
V: TRBV9
DNA: TGTGCCAGCAGCGTAGATCCAGCGGGAAAGTTGGATACGCAGTATTTT
CDR3: CASSVDPAGKLDTQYF

size: once
D: TRBD1
J: TRBJ1-2
V: TRBV15
DNA: TGTGCCACCAGCAGCTTACCCGGGACAGCGAACCTTAACTATGGCTACACCTTC
CDR3: CATSSLPGTANLNYGYTF

size: .
D: TRBD2
J: TRBJ2-2
V: TRBV7-2
DNA: TGTGCCAGCAGCTTAGGGGGACTAGCTGTTACCGGGGAGCTGTTTTTT
CDR3: CASSLGGLAVTGELFF

size: .
D: .
J: TRBJ2-1
V: TRBV13
DNA: TGTGCCAGCAGCTCGGGACTTCACAATGAGCAGTTCTTC
CDR3: CASSSGLHNEQFF

size: once
D: .
J: TRBJ1-1
V: TRBV5-1
DNA: TGCGCCAGCAGCATTGGACTGCAAGGGTCTGAGGCTTTCTTT
CDR3: CASSIGLQGSEAFF

size: .
D: .
J: TRBJ1-1
V: TRBV30
DNA: TGTGCCTGGGGCGGCGTGCGTGGGGCTTTCTTT
CDR3: CAWGGVRGAFF

size: .
D: TRBD2
J: TRBJ2-3
V: TRBV2
DNA: TGTGCCAGCAGTAGGACTAGCGGGAGCGGAGATACGCAGTATTTT
CDR3: CASSRTSGSGDTQYF

size: .
D: .
J: TRBJ1-2
V: TRBV2
DNA: TGTGCCAGCAGCATGGAACAGGGATTAACTGGTGGCTACACCTTC
CDR3: CASSMEQGLTGGYTF

size: .
D: .
J: TRBJ2-7
V: TRBV7-6
DNA: TGTGCCAGCAGCTTAAACAGGGACTACGAGCAGTACTTC
CDR3: CASSLNRDYEQYF

size: medium-sized
D: TRBD1
J: TRBJ2-1
V: TRBV2
DNA: TGTGCCAGCAGCCGGACAGGTTTTGGCGAGCAGTTCTTC
CDR3: CASSRTGFGEQFF

size: medium-sized
D: TRBD1
J: TRBJ1-4
V: TRBV2
DNA: TGTGCCAACCGGGACAGGGCTACCTCTAATGAAAAACTGTTTTTT
CDR3: CANRDRATSNEKLFF

size: once
D: .
J: TRBJ1-5
V: TRBV19
DNA: TGTGCCAGTAGTGGCCAGATCAATCAGCCCCAGCATTTT
CDR3: CASSGQINQPQHF

size: .
D: TRBD1
J: TRBJ1-1
V: TRBV28
DNA: TGTGCCACCAGTTTATATGGGACAGGGTCTAGCACTGAAGCTTTCTTT
CDR3: CATSLYGTGSSTEAFF

size: once
D: TRBD1
J: TRBJ1-2
V: TRBV5-8
DNA: TGTGCCAGCAGCTCCGACAGGGTCGCTAACTATGGCTACACCTTC
CDR3: CASSSDRVANYGYTF

size: .
D: TRBD1
J: TRBJ1-5
V: TRBV6-4
DNA: TGTGCCAGCAGAACCGAAGACAGGGCTAGCAATCAGCCCCAGCATTTT
CDR3: CASRTEDRASNQPQHF

size: .
D: TRBD1
J: TRBJ1-1
V: TRBV5-1
DNA: TGCGCCAGCAGCTTCGCAGGGGGAAGCACTGAAGCTTTCTTT
CDR3: CASSFAGGSTEAFF

size: once
D: .
J: TRBJ1-6
V: TRBV6-5
DNA: TGTGCCAGCAGTTACGTAGGAGGGGATTCACCCCTCCACTTT
CDR3: CASSYVGGDSPLHF

size: .
D: .
J: TRBJ1-5
V: TRBV6-1
DNA: TGTGCCAGCAGTGAAGTCTCGGGAAGCAATCAGCCCCAGCATTTT
CDR3: CASSEVSGSNQPQHF

size: few
D: TRBD2
J: TRBJ2-1
V: TRBV4-2
DNA: TGTGCCAGCAGCCAAGCGAGCGGGAGCTCTGATGAGCAGTTCTTC
CDR3: CASSQASGSSDEQFF

size: .
D: TRBD1
J: TRBJ1-4
V: TRBV27
DNA: TGTGCCAGCAGTTTATCTGGGACAGGGCTTTCAGTGGGTGAAAAACTGTTTTTT
CDR3: CASSLSGTGLSVGEKLFF

size: .
D: TRBD2
J: TRBJ2-3
V: TRBV9
DNA: TGTGCCAGCAGCGCAGAACTAGCGGTCCGCGGGACAGATACGCAGTATTTT
CDR3: CASSAELAVRGTDTQYF

size: .
D: .
J: TRBJ1-1
V: TRBV7-3
DNA: TGTGCCAGCAGTGCCGACAGTAACACTGAAGCTTTCTTT
CDR3: CASSADSNTEAFF

size: .
D: .
J: TRBJ1-1
V: TRBV29-1
DNA: TGCAGCGTTGAAGGGGGCGCTGGGGCTGAAGCTTTCTTT
CDR3: CSVEGGAGAEAFF

size: .
D: TRBD2
J: TRBJ2-1
V: TRBV29-1
DNA: TGCAGCGCGATGACTAGCGGAACCTACAATGAGCAGTTCTTC
CDR3: CSAMTSGTYNEQFF

size: .
D: .
J: TRBJ2-3
V: TRBV2
DNA: TGTGCCAGCAGTGAGCTAGCAGCCGATACGCAGTATTTT
CDR3: CASSELAADTQYF

size: once
D: .
J: TRBJ2-3
V: TRBV5-6
DNA: TGTGCCAGCAGCGAGACTTCCTACCTCCCAGATACGCAGTATTTT
CDR3: CASSETSYLPDTQYF

size: few
D: TRBD2
J: TRBJ2-1
V: TRBV30
DNA: TGTGCCTGGAGTCTAGCCGGGACTAGCGGCAATGAGCAGTTCTTC
CDR3: CAWSLAGTSGNEQFF

size: .
D: TRBD2
J: TRBJ2-2
V: TRBV28
DNA: TGTGCCAGCAGTTCCGGCCCCGGGAGGACCGGGGAGCTGTTTTTT
CDR3: CASSSGPGRTGELFF

size: .
D: TRBD2
J: TRBJ2-7
V: TRBV30
DNA: TGTGCCTGGAGTGGACCACGACTAGCGGTCTCCTACGAGCAGTACTTC
CDR3: CAWSGPRLAVSYEQYF

size: .
D: .
J: TRBJ2-3
V: TRBV21-1
DNA: TGTGCCAGCAGCAAAGCGCGGCTAGGAAAGGGAGCGCAGTATTTT
CDR3: CASSKARLGKGAQYF

size: .
D: .
J: TRBJ2-1
V: TRBV27
DNA: TGTGCCAGCGGCTGGACTCCCTACAATGAGCAGTTCTTC
CDR3: CASGWTPYNEQFF

size: .
D: .
J: TRBJ1-4
V: TRBV18
DNA: TGTGCCAGCTCAGGGAGGAGAACTAATGAAAAACTGTTTTTT
CDR3: CASSGRRTNEKLFF

size: few
D: .
J: TRBJ1-5
V: TRBV28
DNA: TGTGCCAGCACTCCCGTGAATCAGCCCCAGCATTTT
CDR3: CASTPVNQPQHF

size: .
D: .
J: TRBJ2-4
V: TRBV5-1
DNA: TGCGCCAGCAGCCCGGGAGAAACCAAAAACATTCAGTACTTC
CDR3: CASSPGETKNIQYF

size: .
D: TRBD2
J: TRBJ2-7
V: TRBV4-1
DNA: TGCGCCAGCAGCCAACCTAGCGGGAGGTCCTACGAGCAGTACTTC
CDR3: CASSQPSGRSYEQYF

size: .
D: .
J: TRBJ1-5
V: TRBV10-3
DNA: TGTGCCATCAGTGAGCTACAGGGAAATCAGCCCCAGCATTTT
CDR3: CAISELQGNQPQHF

size: .
D: .
J: TRBJ1-1
V: TRBV5-1
DNA: TGCGCCAGCACTCTGAGGGGGAGGGACACTGAAGCTTTCTTT
CDR3: CASTLRGRDTEAFF

size: .
D: TRBD2
J: TRBJ2-1
V: TRBV6-6
DNA: TGTGCCAGCAGTTCGGGGTCGACGGGAGGGAGTGAGCAGTTCTTC
CDR3: CASSSGSTGGSEQFF

size: .
D: .
J: TRBJ1-2
V: TRBV4-1
DNA: TGCGCCAGCAGCCAAGGGTCCACAGGGAACCTCTATGGCTACACCTTC
CDR3: CASSQGSTGNLYGYTF

size: few
D: .
J: TRBJ2-7
V: TRBV27
DNA: TGTGCCAGCAGTTTACAGGTCTACTACGAGCAGTACTTC
CDR3: CASSLQVYYEQYF

size: .
D: .
J: TRBJ2-4
V: TRBV28
DNA: TGTGCCAGCGGCAGGCTGTCGGAAAACATTCAGTACTTC
CDR3: CASGRLSENIQYF

size: .
D: TRBD2
J: TRBJ2-7
V: TRBV5-1
DNA: TGCGCCAGCAGCCATGGGACTAGCGGGAACTACGAGCAGTACTTC
CDR3: CASSHGTSGNYEQYF

size: .
D: .
J: TRBJ1-3
V: TRBV2
DNA: TGTGCCAGTAGTCGTGAGGGTTCTGGAAACACCATATATTTT
CDR3: CASSREGSGNTIYF

size: .
D: TRBD2
J: TRBJ2-4
V: TRBV6-5
DNA: TGTGCCAGCACCCCGGGAGGAGGCATTCAGTACTTC
CDR3: CASTPGGGIQYF

size: .
D: .
J: TRBJ2-1
V: TRBV5-6
DNA: TGTGCCAGCAGCCGCAGAGTAGGGACACACCCCTACAATGAGCAGTTCTTC
CDR3: CASSRRVGTHPYNEQFF

size: .
D: .
J: TRBJ2-2
V: TRBV19
DNA: TGTGCCAGTAGTATCCTTCCCGGGACTGGGGATATGAACACCGGGGAGCTGTTTTTT
CDR3: CASSILPGTGDMNTGELFF

size: .
D: TRBD1
J: TRBJ1-1
V: TRBV5-1
DNA: TGCGCCAGCAGCAAGGGACAGGTGAACACTGAAGCTTTCTTT
CDR3: CASSKGQVNTEAFF

size: .
D: TRBD2
J: TRBJ2-1
V: TRBV19
DNA: TGTGCCAGCGGACTAGCGGGAGGGCCGGGGAATGAGCAGTTCTTC
CDR3: CASGLAGGPGNEQFF